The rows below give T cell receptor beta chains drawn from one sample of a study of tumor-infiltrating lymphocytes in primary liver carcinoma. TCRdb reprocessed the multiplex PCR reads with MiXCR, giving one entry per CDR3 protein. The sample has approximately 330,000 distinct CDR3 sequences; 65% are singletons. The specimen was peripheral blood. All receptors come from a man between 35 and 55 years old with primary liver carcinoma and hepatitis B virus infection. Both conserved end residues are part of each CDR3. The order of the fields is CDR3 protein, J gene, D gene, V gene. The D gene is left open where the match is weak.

CDR3: CSVAFDGPDQYF
J: TRBJ2-5
D: -
V: TRBV29-1

CDR3: CASSYSSTDTQYF
J: TRBJ2-3
D: -
V: TRBV28

CDR3: CASSSGLRGSYNEQFF
J: TRBJ2-1
D: -
V: TRBV5-1

CDR3: CASSRGNNNEQFF
J: TRBJ2-1
D: -
V: TRBV11-3

CDR3: CASSQIPGHPPSVGANVMTF
J: TRBJ2-6
D: -
V: TRBV4-1

CDR3: CASVTAGFTTEVFF
J: TRBJ1-1
D: -
V: TRBV12-3/TRBV12-4

CDR3: CASSPGQALRSYTF
J: TRBJ1-2
D: TRBD1
V: TRBV14

CDR3: CASHRDRALNTEAFF
J: TRBJ1-1
D: TRBD1
V: TRBV2

CDR3: CAISEGGRRGGFYEQYF
J: TRBJ2-7
D: -
V: TRBV10-3

CDR3: CASSSTTSAETQYF
J: TRBJ2-5
D: TRBD2
V: TRBV6-5

CDR3: CASRKQGAGSEEQYF
J: TRBJ2-7
D: TRBD1
V: TRBV6-5

CDR3: CASSDTGGTYDEQFF
J: TRBJ2-1
D: TRBD2
V: TRBV6-1

CDR3: CASSQDRGRGATNEKLFF
J: TRBJ1-4
D: -
V: TRBV4-1

CDR3: CASSAGGYEEYF
J: TRBJ2-7
D: -
V: TRBV2

CDR3: CASSTQGGADQSQHF
J: TRBJ1-5
D: TRBD1
V: TRBV11-2

CDR3: CASEFSSGNTIYF
J: TRBJ1-3
D: -
V: TRBV2

CDR3: CASTLGTSDYEQHF
J: TRBJ2-7
D: TRBD2
V: TRBV11-2

CDR3: CSVDAIGGEQYF
J: TRBJ2-7
D: -
V: TRBV29-1

CDR3: CASRQGNSPLHF
J: TRBJ1-6
D: -
V: TRBV12-3/TRBV12-4

CDR3: CASSGPGQILGTQYF
J: TRBJ2-5
D: TRBD1
V: TRBV11-2

CDR3: CASSQVGSWKDMQYF
J: TRBJ2-3
D: -
V: TRBV4-1

CDR3: CASSLDGGARELFF
J: TRBJ2-2
D: -
V: TRBV6-5